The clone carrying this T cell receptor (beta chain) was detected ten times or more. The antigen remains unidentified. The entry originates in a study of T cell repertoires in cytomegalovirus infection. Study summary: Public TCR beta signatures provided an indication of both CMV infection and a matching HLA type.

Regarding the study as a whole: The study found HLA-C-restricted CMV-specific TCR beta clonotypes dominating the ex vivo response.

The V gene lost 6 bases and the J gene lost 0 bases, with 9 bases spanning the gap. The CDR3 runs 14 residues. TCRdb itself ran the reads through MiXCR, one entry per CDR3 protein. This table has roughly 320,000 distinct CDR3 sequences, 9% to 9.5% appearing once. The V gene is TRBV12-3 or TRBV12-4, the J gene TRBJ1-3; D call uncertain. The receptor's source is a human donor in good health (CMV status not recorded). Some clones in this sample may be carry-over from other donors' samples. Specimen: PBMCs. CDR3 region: CASSQHGSGNTIYF. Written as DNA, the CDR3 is TGTGCCAGCAGCCAGCACGGCTCTGGAAACACCATATATTTT.